This is a list of T cell receptor beta chains from one sample in a study of blood T cell repertoires in COVID-19. Generated by immunoSEQ multiplex PCR, the TCRdb table keeps only in-frame clones and is missing some. The sample lists some 230,000 clones, 85% to 90% occurring once. The sample was peripheral blood. Receptors were obtained from a woman aged 45-65 years with COVID-19, enrolled during active disease. Each CDR3 is given with its conserved first and last residue. Each record gives: J gene, D gene, V gene, clone size, CDR3 DNA, CDR3 protein. The D gene is left open where the match is weak. Some rows have no size entry. The others give once, few or many, or a class for an expanded clone.

>TRBJ2-7|.|TRBV27|.
TGTGCCAGCAGTTTATACGGGGGATACGAGCAGTACTTC
CASSLYGGYEQYF
>TRBJ2-3|TRBD2|TRBV13|.
TGTGCCAGCAGGGCTAGCGGGGGGGCCGCGACAGATACGCAGTATTTT
CASRASGGAATDTQYF
>TRBJ1-2|TRBD1|TRBV30|.
TGTGCCTGCGTAGCCGGGACAGGGGCTCCCTATGGCTACACCTTC
CACVAGTGAPYGYTF
>TRBJ1-5|.|TRBV7-2|.
TGTGCCAGCAGCCAAGAGAGACAGGCCGCCTTCAATCAGCCCCAGCATTTT
CASSQERQAAFNQPQHF
>TRBJ2-6|.|TRBV2|.
TGTGCCAGCAGTGATGGACGGGGAGGTGGGGCCAACGTCCTGACTTTC
CASSDGRGGGANVLTF
>TRBJ2-7|.|TRBV6-5|.
TGTGCCAGCAGTCGAGCCTACGAGCAGTACTTC
CASSRAYEQYF
>TRBJ2-1|TRBD1|TRBV5-1|.
TGCGCCAGCACCTCTCTCCAGGGGGCCTACAATGAGCAGTTCTTC
CASTSLQGAYNEQFF
>TRBJ1-5|TRBD1|TRBV7-9|many
TGTGCCAGCAGCCGGGGACAGGGGAATCAGCCCCAGCATTTT
CASSRGQGNQPQHF
>TRBJ1-2|.|TRBV19|.
TGTGCCAGTAGCATATATCCTGTTGGCTACACCTTC
CASSIYPVGYTF
>TRBJ1-4|TRBD1|TRBV15|.
TGTGCCACCAGCTGGACAGGGGGTAGGACTAATGAAAAACTGTTTTTT
CATSWTGGRTNEKLFF
>TRBJ2-3|.|TRBV5-8|few
TGTGCCAGCACCGGGGACAAACCTAGCACAGATACGCAGTATTTT
CASTGDKPSTDTQYF
>TRBJ1-5|.|TRBV10-3|.
TGTGCCATCAGTGAAAGGGGCAGTTGGCAGCCCCAGCATTTT
CAISERGSWQPQHF
>TRBJ2-7|TRBD2|TRBV3-1/TRBV3-2|.
TGTGCCAGCAGCCCCGGGACTAGCGGCACCGAGCAGTACTTC
CASSPGTSGTEQYF
>TRBJ2-2|TRBD1|TRBV11-2|once
TGTGCCAGCAGCCTCGGGACAGGGGTTGGGGAGCTGTTTTTT
CASSLGTGVGELFF
>TRBJ1-2|.|TRBV28|.
TGTGCCAGCAGCTTTACCGGGACTCTCTTTATGGGTGGCTACACCTTC
CASSFTGTLFMGGYTF